This record covers a single T cell receptor beta chain. It has no known antigen specificity. Base quality data are lacking; no much larger clone is found one base away. The protocol used for the library was the immunoSEQ multiplex PCR assay. DNA from the CD4+ T cells that had been cultured and isolated underwent TCR beta CDR3 sequencing. The authors processed their data as follows. Non-productive TCR sequences were removed and reads were trimmed to the CDR3 region, keeping CDR3s of at least 7 amino acids. Antigen-specific clonotypes were identified with the MANAFEST web app by comparing expansion in peptide wells against reference cultures. Positive clones required FDR<0.05 expansion versus reference and all other wells, odds ratio above 5, and frequency above 0.1% in two replicate wells. Clonotypes significantly expanded in SARS-CoV-2 spike wells and in at least one common cold coronavirus spike condition were defined as cross-reactive. CDR3 similarity was assessed by Levenshtein distance using the stringdist R package, and unrooted trees were constructed with ape in R 3.6.1. In TCRdb, the immuneACCESS table is reduced to in-frame sequences with V and J assigned. These tables do not hold every clone; where another copy was compared, an unresolved V gene accounts for under half, and the others remain unexplained. Clonal size and the V and J genes are those of that table, whereas D and trimming came from the DNA. Recorded for this sample are more than 40,000 clones; under 70% of them occurred a single time. Of the sample, about a quarter falls within the top ten clones.

Deletion took 3 bases off V and 4 bases off J, with a span of 12 bases between the germline ends. CDR1 and CDR2, looked up from the germline V gene, are MDHEN and SYDVKM. The CDR3 goes from the cysteine to the phenylalanine over 14 residues. Solely the CDR3 DNA is kept, with 42 bases framed from the first base. In the ViraFEST assay, PBMC were stimulated with viral peptide pools, and TCR sequencing was then used to find antigen-specific CD4+ T cell clonotypes based on their expansion. After around 11 days of culture, CD4+ T cells were isolated with the EasySep CD4+ T cell isolation kit. The absence of prior SARS-CoV-2 infection in healthy vaccine recipients was confirmed by negative nucleocapsid antibodies before and after vaccination. Some 2 million PBMC per well were cultured in IMDM with around 5.3% human AB serum, 10 IU/ml IL-2 and gentamicin, plus 10 ug/ml peptides. Half of the culture medium was replaced with fresh IL-2-containing medium on days 3 and 7. Each peptide stimulation condition was cultured in triplicate wells unless otherwise noted. Using Ficoll-Paque Plus gradient centrifugation, PBMC were separated from whole blood and then either used fresh or cryopreserved at -140C. The overlapping peptide pools covered the spike proteins of SARS-CoV-2 and of the common cold coronaviruses HCoV-NL63, HCoV-OC43 and HCoV-229E. Genomic DNA was extracted from cultured CD4+ T cells with the QIAamp micro DNA kit.

This sample was included in a study of vaccination effects on CD4 cells after COVID-19 (dated by TCRdb to between 2022 and 2023). Describing the broader study: Each participant got two doses of an mRNA SARS-CoV-2 vaccine, either BNT162b2 or mRNA-1273. The study compared SARS-CoV-2 spike-specific CD4+ TCR repertoires before and after mRNA vaccination in COVID-19 convalescent patients and infection-naive vaccine recipients. A total of roughly 9 COVID-19 convalescent patients and several SARS-CoV-2-naive healthy vaccine recipients were included in the full study. Cultures from other donors in the study were sequenced using the Oncomine TCR Beta short-read assay on an Illumina iSeq 100.

Results the study describes overall, beyond this receptor: Among healthy vaccine recipients, nearly all vaccine-induced clones were SARS-CoV-2 mono-reactive, and just 1 of 255 was cross-reactive with common cold coronaviruses. Both infection-induced and vaccine-induced clones contracted markedly at late post-vaccination timepoints, which is consistent with waning T cell responses. The study was limited by a small number of convalescent patients and lacked early post-infection timepoints.

This specimen was CD4+ T cells from PBMCs cultured with HCoV-OC43 spike peptides, taken before COVID-19 vaccination. The cell subset or site label for this specimen denotes: HCoV-OC43 spike overlapping peptide pool stimulation. The rearranged segments are TRBV28 and TRBJ1-2, with no confidently assigned D gene. This receptor was obtained from a human donor who received a COVID-19 vaccine. The nucleotide sequence reads as follows: TGTGCCAGCAGTTTCCTCCGGGCGGTCTATGGCTACACCTTC. Its protein is CASSFLRAVYGYTF.